Listed below are T cell receptor beta chains from one sample, sequenced in a study of blood T cell repertoires in COVID-19. Sequencing was performed with immunoSEQ multiplex PCR; in TCRdb, only in-frame clones are kept and a portion is missing. The sample includes approximately 150,000 clones, around 89% of them seen just once. The source material was peripheral blood. The receptors derive from a woman between 55 and 75 years old with active COVID-19. The CDR3 runs from the conserved cysteine through the conserved F or W. The D gene is left open where the match is weak. Part of the rows lack a size; the others show once, few, many or a class for expanded clones.

CDR3 length: 14; V gene: TRBV6-5; clone size: -; J gene: TRBJ1-2; D gene: TRBD1; CDR3 DNA: TGTGCCAGCAGTTTTAGGACAGGGTTGTTCGGCTACACCTTC; CDR3 protein: CASSFRTGLFGYTF
CDR3 length: 13; V gene: TRBV9; clone size: -; J gene: TRBJ2-5; D gene: -; CDR3 DNA: TGTGCCAGCAGCGTAGGTCTAATTGAGACCCAGTACTTC; CDR3 protein: CASSVGLIETQYF
CDR3 length: 14; V gene: TRBV27; clone size: -; J gene: TRBJ2-5; D gene: TRBD1; CDR3 DNA: TGTGCCAGCAGCCTGGACAGGGTCCAAGAGACCCAGTACTTC; CDR3 protein: CASSLDRVQETQYF
CDR3 length: 15; V gene: TRBV18; clone size: -; J gene: TRBJ2-7; D gene: -; CDR3 DNA: TGTGCCAGCTCACCACCTGGGATTGCGGGAACTCAGCAGTACTTC; CDR3 protein: CASSPPGIAGTQQYF
CDR3 length: 17; V gene: TRBV27; clone size: -; J gene: TRBJ2-2; D gene: TRBD2; CDR3 DNA: TGTGCCAGCAGCAAAGGGACTAGCGGGAGAAGTACCGGGGAGCTGTTTTTT; CDR3 protein: CASSKGTSGRSTGELFF
CDR3 length: 16; V gene: TRBV10-2; clone size: -; J gene: TRBJ1-2; D gene: -; CDR3 DNA: TGCGCCAGCAGTGACCCCACAGGGTTCGGCCACTATGGCTACACCTTC; CDR3 protein: CASSDPTGFGHYGYTF
CDR3 length: 15; V gene: TRBV10-3; clone size: -; J gene: TRBJ2-3; D gene: TRBD2; CDR3 DNA: TGTGCCATCCGCGGTAGCGGGTCTAGCACAGATACGCAGTATTTT; CDR3 protein: CAIRGSGSSTDTQYF
CDR3 length: 18; V gene: TRBV19; clone size: -; J gene: TRBJ2-3; D gene: TRBD2; CDR3 DNA: TGTGCCACCCGGTACAGGGGGCGAGGACTAGCGGGATCAGATACGCAGTATTTT; CDR3 protein: CATRYRGRGLAGSDTQYF
CDR3 length: 15; V gene: TRBV7-3; clone size: -; J gene: TRBJ2-7; D gene: TRBD2; CDR3 DNA: TGTGCCAGCAGCCCAGGGGGACTAGCGGGAGGCGAGCAGTACTTC; CDR3 protein: CASSPGGLAGGEQYF
CDR3 length: 15; V gene: TRBV6-6; clone size: -; J gene: TRBJ2-2; D gene: TRBD2; CDR3 DNA: TGTGCCAGGGGTACGGGACTACCAAACACCGGGGAGCTGTTTTTT; CDR3 protein: CARGTGLPNTGELFF
CDR3 length: 17; V gene: TRBV4-2; clone size: -; J gene: TRBJ2-7; D gene: -; CDR3 DNA: TGTGCCAGCAGCCAAGATCGGGGAGGACACAATCCCTACGAGCAGTACTTC; CDR3 protein: CASSQDRGGHNPYEQYF
CDR3 length: 14; V gene: TRBV28; clone size: -; J gene: TRBJ1-1; D gene: TRBD1; CDR3 DNA: TGTGCCAGCAGAGGGACAGGGGGCTCCGGGGAGGCTTTCTTT; CDR3 protein: CASRGTGGSGEAFF
CDR3 length: 14; V gene: TRBV2; clone size: -; J gene: TRBJ1-6; D gene: TRBD1; CDR3 DNA: TGTGCCAGCGCCGGACAGGGCAGGAATTCACCCCTCCACTTT; CDR3 protein: CASAGQGRNSPLHF
CDR3 length: 15; V gene: TRBV7-3; clone size: -; J gene: TRBJ2-7; D gene: -; CDR3 DNA: TGTGCCAGCAGTCCCGAGGGCGGCTGGGGTTACGAGCAGTACTTC; CDR3 protein: CASSPEGGWGYEQYF
CDR3 length: 14; V gene: TRBV11-2; clone size: few; J gene: TRBJ2-5; D gene: -; CDR3 DNA: TGTGCCAGCAGCTTAGATCGAATTAGTGAGACCCAGTACTTC; CDR3 protein: CASSLDRISETQYF
CDR3 length: 14; V gene: TRBV11-2; clone size: -; J gene: TRBJ2-1; D gene: -; CDR3 DNA: TGTGCCAGCAGCTCCGGTTTGAGAGGAGGTGAGCAGTTCTTC; CDR3 protein: CASSSGLRGGEQFF
CDR3 length: 13; V gene: TRBV9; clone size: -; J gene: TRBJ2-1; D gene: -; CDR3 DNA: TGTGCCAGCAGCGTAGGCAGGGTGGGCGAGCAGTTCTTC; CDR3 protein: CASSVGRVGEQFF
CDR3 length: 15; V gene: TRBV27; clone size: -; J gene: TRBJ2-2; D gene: TRBD1; CDR3 DNA: TGTGCCAGCAGTATTGACAGGGCCAACACCGGGGAGCTGTTTTTT; CDR3 protein: CASSIDRANTGELFF
CDR3 length: 13; V gene: TRBV11-2; clone size: -; J gene: TRBJ1-2; D gene: -; CDR3 DNA: TGTGCCAGCAGCTTTCCCACAGCCTATGGCTACACCTTC; CDR3 protein: CASSFPTAYGYTF
CDR3 length: 14; V gene: TRBV30; clone size: -; J gene: TRBJ1-1; D gene: TRBD1; CDR3 DNA: TGTGCCTGGAGTGTACCCCAGGGGGTGACCGAAGCTTTCTTT; CDR3 protein: CAWSVPQGVTEAFF
CDR3 length: 14; V gene: TRBV27; clone size: -; J gene: TRBJ1-1; D gene: TRBD1; CDR3 DNA: TGTGCCAGCAGTACCCGGGACAGGAACACTGAAGCTTTCTTT; CDR3 protein: CASSTRDRNTEAFF
CDR3 length: 16; V gene: TRBV9; clone size: once; J gene: TRBJ2-2; D gene: TRBD2; CDR3 DNA: TGTGCCACGTGGACTAGCGGGAGTAGCTCCACCGGGGAGCTGTTTTTT; CDR3 protein: CATWTSGSSSTGELFF
CDR3 length: 14; V gene: TRBV19; clone size: -; J gene: TRBJ2-1; D gene: TRBD1; CDR3 DNA: TGTGCCAGTAGCCGACAGGGGGGAATGGATGAGCAGTTCTTC; CDR3 protein: CASSRQGGMDEQFF
CDR3 length: 15; V gene: TRBV19; clone size: -; J gene: TRBJ2-2; D gene: -; CDR3 DNA: TGTGCCAGTAGTGTCCAGGGTTCGAACACCGGGGAGCTGTTTTTT; CDR3 protein: CASSVQGSNTGELFF
CDR3 length: 17; V gene: TRBV28; clone size: -; J gene: TRBJ1-5; D gene: TRBD1; CDR3 DNA: TGTGCCAGCAGGCCGGGGACAGGGGGGAAGGGCAATCAGCCCCAGCATTTT; CDR3 protein: CASRPGTGGKGNQPQHF
CDR3 length: 15; V gene: TRBV19; clone size: -; J gene: TRBJ2-1; D gene: -; CDR3 DNA: TGTGCCAGTAGTATACTTCAGGGGTTAGACAATGAGCAGTTCTTC; CDR3 protein: CASSILQGLDNEQFF
CDR3 length: 15; V gene: TRBV19; clone size: -; J gene: TRBJ2-1; D gene: -; CDR3 DNA: TGTGCCAGTAGTATAGGGGGCGGGAACTACAATGAGCAGTTCTTC; CDR3 protein: CASSIGGGNYNEQFF
CDR3 length: 15; V gene: TRBV5-4; clone size: -; J gene: TRBJ2-1; D gene: TRBD2; CDR3 DNA: TGTGCCAGCAGCTTGGAATGGACTAGCGACAATGAGCAGTTCTTC; CDR3 protein: CASSLEWTSDNEQFF
CDR3 length: 14; V gene: TRBV6-5; clone size: -; J gene: TRBJ2-7; D gene: TRBD2; CDR3 DNA: TGTGCCAGCATGGGGGGGGACCCCTCCTACGAGCAGTACTTC; CDR3 protein: CASMGGDPSYEQYF
CDR3 length: 14; V gene: TRBV6-6; clone size: -; J gene: TRBJ1-1; D gene: -; CDR3 DNA: TGTGCCAGCATCCCAACCGGGAGATACACTGAAGCTTTCTTT; CDR3 protein: CASIPTGRYTEAFF
CDR3 length: 13; V gene: TRBV18; clone size: few; J gene: TRBJ1-5; D gene: -; CDR3 DNA: TGTGCCAGCTCCCCAGCAGGGGAACAGCCCCAGCATTTT; CDR3 protein: CASSPAGEQPQHF
CDR3 length: 13; V gene: TRBV6-6; clone size: -; J gene: TRBJ2-7; D gene: -; CDR3 DNA: TGTGCCAGCAGTTACGACTTTCCCTACGAGCAGTACTTC; CDR3 protein: CASSYDFPYEQYF
CDR3 length: 14; V gene: TRBV7-9; clone size: once; J gene: TRBJ2-1; D gene: TRBD2; CDR3 DNA: TGTGCCAGCAGCCCGGGACTAGCCGTGGGGGTCCTTTTCTTC; CDR3 protein: CASSPGLAVGVLFF
CDR3 length: 16; V gene: TRBV18; clone size: -; J gene: TRBJ2-1; D gene: -; CDR3 DNA: TGTGCCAGCTCACCACCGGGAGGCCCCTCCTACAATGAGCAGTTCTTC; CDR3 protein: CASSPPGGPSYNEQFF
CDR3 length: 14; V gene: TRBV7-2; clone size: -; J gene: TRBJ1-5; D gene: TRBD1; CDR3 DNA: TGTGCCAGCAGCTCAACAGGGGCAGGTCAGCCCCAGCATTTT; CDR3 protein: CASSSTGAGQPQHF
CDR3 length: 15; V gene: TRBV6-6; clone size: few; J gene: TRBJ1-1; D gene: -; CDR3 DNA: TGTGCCAGCAGTTACCCCAACAGCAGATACACTGAAGCTTTCTTT; CDR3 protein: CASSYPNSRYTEAFF
CDR3 length: 16; V gene: TRBV4-2; clone size: -; J gene: TRBJ2-2; D gene: TRBD1; CDR3 DNA: TGTGCCAGCAGCCAGACGGACAGGACGAACACCGGGGAGCTGTTTTTT; CDR3 protein: CASSQTDRTNTGELFF
CDR3 length: 13; V gene: TRBV7-3; clone size: -; J gene: TRBJ1-1; D gene: -; CDR3 DNA: TGTGCCAGCAGCATCACACAGAACACTGAAGCTTTCTTT; CDR3 protein: CASSITQNTEAFF
CDR3 length: 14; V gene: TRBV4-2; clone size: -; J gene: TRBJ2-1; D gene: -; CDR3 DNA: TGTGCCAGCAGCCAACCCTTAGTGAACAATGAGCAGTTCTTC; CDR3 protein: CASSQPLVNNEQFF
CDR3 length: 15; V gene: TRBV27; clone size: -; J gene: TRBJ2-5; D gene: TRBD2; CDR3 DNA: TGTGCCAGCAGGGTCACGGGACTAGCGACAGAGACCCAGTACTTC; CDR3 protein: CASRVTGLATETQYF
CDR3 length: 16; V gene: TRBV7-9; clone size: once; J gene: TRBJ2-3; D gene: TRBD2; CDR3 DNA: TGTGCCAGCAGCCGGGGGACTACCTCAAACACAGATACGCAGTATTTT; CDR3 protein: CASSRGTTSNTDTQYF
CDR3 length: 18; V gene: TRBV10-3; clone size: -; J gene: TRBJ2-7; D gene: TRBD2; CDR3 DNA: TGTGCCATCAGTGAGGGAGGGGCAGCGGGAGGTGGATCCCTAGAGCAGTACTTC; CDR3 protein: CAISEGGAAGGGSLEQYF
CDR3 length: 19; V gene: TRBV7-9; clone size: -; J gene: TRBJ2-1; D gene: TRBD2; CDR3 DNA: TGTGCCAGCAGCTTTCGTGGGGTTTACACTAGCGGCACCTACAATGAGCAGTTCTTC; CDR3 protein: CASSFRGVYTSGTYNEQFF
CDR3 length: 16; V gene: TRBV7-6; clone size: -; J gene: TRBJ2-3; D gene: -; CDR3 DNA: TGTGCCAGCAGCTTAAATGCGGGGCGGAGCACAGATACGCAGTATTTT; CDR3 protein: CASSLNAGRSTDTQYF
CDR3 length: 15; V gene: TRBV7-3; clone size: -; J gene: TRBJ1-2; D gene: -; CDR3 DNA: TGTGCCAGCAGCTTAGGGGCAGGGTCCAACTATGGCTACACCTTC; CDR3 protein: CASSLGAGSNYGYTF
CDR3 length: 13; V gene: TRBV27; clone size: -; J gene: TRBJ1-4; D gene: TRBD1; CDR3 DNA: TGTGCCAGCAGGGGGACAGCGAATGAAAAACTGTTTTTT; CDR3 protein: CASRGTANEKLFF
CDR3 length: 15; V gene: TRBV13; clone size: -; J gene: TRBJ2-7; D gene: TRBD2; CDR3 DNA: TGTGCCAGCAGCTCTAGCGGGGGGGGAACCTACGAGCAGTACTTC; CDR3 protein: CASSSSGGGTYEQYF
CDR3 length: 14; V gene: TRBV29-1; clone size: -; J gene: TRBJ2-2; D gene: TRBD2; CDR3 DNA: TGCAGCGTTGTCGATAGCGGGAAGGGCGGGGAGCTGTTTTTT; CDR3 protein: CSVVDSGKGGELFF
CDR3 length: 17; V gene: TRBV7-3; clone size: -; J gene: TRBJ2-2; D gene: TRBD2; CDR3 DNA: TGTGCCAGCAGCTCCCCGCGGGAGGGCCCGAACACCGGGGAGCTGTTTTTT; CDR3 protein: CASSSPREGPNTGELFF
CDR3 length: 16; V gene: TRBV7-9; clone size: -; J gene: TRBJ2-1; D gene: TRBD2; CDR3 DNA: TGTGCCAGCAGCTTACATGGTCTAGCGGGAGGGAATGAGCAGTTCTTC; CDR3 protein: CASSLHGLAGGNEQFF